This is a list of T cell receptor beta chains from one sample in a study of type 1 regulatory T cells. TCRdb redid the calling of the reads with MiXCR, one entry per CDR3 protein. The profile shows around 64,000 distinct CDR3 sequences, around 20% of them singletons. The antigens these receptors bind are not known. The sample comprised cultured type 1 regulatory T (Tr1) cells, either the whole culture or a sorted fraction (not recorded which). These receptors were taken from a human donor in good health. The conserved cysteine and the conserved F or W are not part of the CDR3 here. Each record gives: V gene, clone size, CDR3 protein. Size values are once, few and many counts, or a class for expanded clones, and some rows have none.

TRBV20-1 | NA | SARGTGGNQPQH
TRBV30 | NA | AWTVNIGNTIY
TRBV30 | NA | ARSFENQPQH
TRBV19 | few | ASSIGHPYEQY
TRBV5-4 | NA | ASSLLSGGGYEQY
TRBV5-1 | few | ASSSQGPDYGYT
TRBV7-2 | NA | ASGRSNNEQF
TRBV7-3 | NA | ASSPGPGQGYGYT
TRBV12-3/TRBV12-4 | once | ASRAGLAGPWDTQY
TRBV5-1 | few | ASSLGLEETQY
TRBV20-1 | NA | SASEGQNTGELF
TRBV4-2 | NA | ASSQEVTRANTGELF
TRBV20-1 | few | SAPGGRRRTEAF
TRBV5-1 | few | ASSREGADTQY
TRBV27 | NA | ASRRVSSYNEQF
TRBV5-1 | few | ASSQGQGGTGELF
TRBV5-1 | NA | ASSLAGGEQY
TRBV13 | few | ASSSLRDTQY
TRBV2 | NA | ASSLPGQGSYEQY
TRBV5-1 | many | ASRPLAGGNEQY
TRBV28 | NA | ASSPGVGAF
TRBV6-5 | NA | ASRTTGYYGYT
TRBV5-1 | many | ASSLGGTTEAF
TRBV20-1 | NA | SASGREAEDTQY
TRBV18 | NA | ASSRGPMETQY
TRBV10-3 | NA | AISEKQDWNTEAF
TRBV29-1 | few | SVADQGLAEQF
TRBV20-1 | NA | SALAGGPSEQF
TRBV5-1 | NA | ASSLFDGTTEAF
TRBV25-1 | few | ASRRAGTYNEQF
TRBV5-6 | few | ASSVPSGKNEQF
TRBV20-1 | medium-sized | SARAGGGVSIQY
TRBV20-1 | NA | SAGTTSNIQY
TRBV7-9 | once | ASSLQGNQPLH
TRBV9 | few | ASSGSGTLYGYT
TRBV29-1 | medium-sized | SVASGRPSYEQY
TRBV28 | NA | ASSSSLGRHGGYT
TRBV28 | many | ASRWLVNYGYT
TRBV20-1 | NA | SARSLGQGERGYT
TRBV21-1 | NA | ASGYWRTKETQY